This entry lists 28 T cell receptor beta chains sequenced from one sample in a study of technical replicates of blood from a few donors. Method: immunoSEQ multiplex PCR; TCRdb's copy keeps in-frame clones and lacks some. This sample yields tens of thousands of clones, of which over 85% are seen a single time; around 0.25% belongs to the top ten. Source material: T cells isolated from PBMCs. All receptors come from a human donor in good health.

V is TRBV5-1 and J is TRBJ2-1; 7 bases match TRBD2. The CDR3 contains 14 residues. Germline V CDR1 and CDR2: SGHRS, YFSETQ. With V trimmed by 2 bases and J by 6 bases, 5 bases remained unmatched. The CDR3 DNA sequence: TGCGCCAGCAGCTTTGCGGGAGTAGGCAATGAGCAGTTCTTC. Its protein product is CASSFAGVGNEQFF. Full variable domain (rest looked up from reference TRBV5-1 and TRBJ2-1): KAGVTQTPRYLIKTRGQQVTLSCSPISGHRSVSWYQQTPGQGLQFLFEYFSETQRNKGNFPGRFSGRQFSNSRSEMNVSTLELGDSALYLCASSFAGVGNEQFFGPGTRLTVL.

The chain uses TRBV4-2 and TRBJ2-1, with TRBD1 matching 8 bases. Germline CDR1 LGHNA, CDR2 YNFKEQ. There are 17 residues in the CDR3. J was trimmed by 11 bases and V by 1 base; bases with no gene match: 16. The CDR3 DNA is TGTGCCAGCAGCCAAGGGTCCGGGACAGGAACCCTTGGTAAGCAGTTCTTC. This gives the protein CASSQGSGTGTLGKQFF.

The CDR3 DNA follows: TGCGCCAGCAGCTTGGGACTAGCGGGGGGGAGCTCCTACGAGCAGTACTTC. Translated: CASSLGLAGGSSYEQYF. V usage is TRBV5-1 and J usage is TRBJ2-7; 14 nucleotides match TRBD2. There are 17 residues in the CDR3. Germline V CDR1 and CDR2: SGHRS, YFSETQ. J lost 0 bases, V lost 0 bases, and 2 bases had no gene match. Looking up the rest from reference TRBV5-1 and TRBJ2-7 gives the full variable domain: KAGVTQTPRYLIKTRGQQVTLSCSPISGHRSVSWYQQTPGQGLQFLFEYFSETQRNKGNFPGRFSGRQFSNSRSEMNVSTLELGDSALYLCASSLGLAGGSSYEQYFGPGTRLTVT.

The chain recombines TRBV10-1 with TRBJ2-5; TRBD2 might be the D (6 bases). CDR1 WNHNN and CDR2 SYGVQD come from the germline V gene (reference sequence). This CDR3 is built from 16 residues. V was clipped by 0 bases and J by 5 bases, with 16 bases between them. CDR3 nucleotide sequence: TGCGCCAGCAGTGAGTCGAATGGGGGGACCCGGGAGACCCAGTACTTC. Translating it yields CASSESNGGTRETQYF.

This clone showed up just once. The chain has TRBV9 and TRBJ2-1, with a tentative D call TRBD2 (6 bases). With 4 bases removed from V and 5 bases from J, the gap between germline ends came to 13 bases. CDR1 SGDLS and CDR2 YYNGEE come from the germline V gene. The CDR3 runs 14 residues. The CDR3 protein is CASSPRLGHNEQFF. CDR3 in DNA: TGTGCCAGCAGCCCTCGACTAGGTCACAATGAGCAGTTCTTC.

Here the CDR3 reads CASSLQGRDQPQHF. The CDR3 DNA reads as TGCGCCAGCAGCCTACAGGGCAGGGATCAGCCCCAGCATTTT. The rearrangement links TRBV10-2 to TRBJ1-5, with a weak D call TRBD1 (6 bases). Trimming pared 6 bases from V and 5 bases from J, leaving 14 bases between. The CDR3 runs to 14 residues. The germline V gene has CDR1 WSHSY and CDR2 SAAADI.

This clone has just one count. The V call is TRBV5-4, the J call TRBJ1-5; 11 nucleotides align to TRBD1. Per germline, CDR1 SGHNT and CDR2 YYREEE (reference sequence). This CDR3 region has 16 residues. V was clipped by 0 bases and J by 12 bases; unmatched bases: 11. CDR3 bases: TGTGCCAGCAGCTTGGGGGGACAGGGGGAATCTGTTAACCAGCATTTT. Translating it yields CASSLGGQGESVNQHF.

The chain has TRBV6-6 and TRBJ2-5; no firm D call. V was pared by 2 bases and J by 7 bases, with 11 bases between. The CDR3 has 13 residues. Germline CDR1 and CDR2: MNHNY and SVGAGI (reference sequence). For the CDR3, the DNA is TGTGCCAGCAGTTACCCGGGTTGGAGGACCCAGTACTTC. Protein product: CASSYPGWRTQYF.

This rearrangement joins TRBV9 to TRBJ2-3, with TRBD1 matching over 7 bases. Germline lookup yields CDR1 SGDLS and CDR2 YYNGEE. The J segment lost 2 bases and the V segment lost 0 bases, leaving 9 bases of the junction unmatched. This CDR3 region has 17 residues. Here the CDR3 DNA reads TGTGCCAGCAGCGTAGGCCCCCTTGGGACAGCCACAGATACGCAGTATTTT. Translating it yields CASSVGPLGTATDTQYF.

The rearrangement uses TRBV27 and TRBJ2-1; D gene uncertain. The V end was cut by 3 bases, the J end by 4 bases, with 7 bases between. Germline CDR1 is MNHEY and CDR2 is SMNVEV (reference sequence). The CDR3 covers 13 residues. CDR3 in amino acids: CASSFTYYNEQFF. The CDR3 bases are TGTGCCAGCAGTTTCACCTATTACAATGAGCAGTTCTTC.

The V call is TRBV2, the J call TRBJ2-2; 12 bases are shared with TRBD2. Unmatched junction bases numbered 2, after V lost 6 bases and J lost 6 bases. The CDR3 sequence is 14 residues long. CDR1 and CDR2 (germline): SNHLY, FYNNEI. Here the CDR3 reads CASRLAGGPGELFF. The CDR3 nucleotides are TGTGCCAGCAGGCTAGCGGGAGGGCCCGGGGAGCTGTTTTTT.

The V gene is TRBV28, the J gene TRBJ1-4, with D possibly matching TRBD1 (5 bases). Germline lookup yields CDR1 MDHEN and CDR2 SYDVKM. The CDR3 runs to 12 residues. Trimming pared 6 bases from V and 12 bases from J, leaving 14 bases between. CDR3 sequence: CASRGLQRELFF. The CDR3 DNA reads as TGTGCCAGCAGGGGACTGCAGCGAGAACTGTTTTTT.

Only a few counts were recorded for this clone. V gene TRBV30 combines with J gene TRBJ1-1; no clear D. CDR3 length: 12 amino acids. Trimming removed 4 bases from V and 0 bases from J, with 6 bases in between. Germline loops: CDR1 GTSNPN, CDR2 SVGIG (reference sequence). CDR3 amino acids: CAWTVLNTEAFF. CDR3 bases: TGTGCCTGGACGGTTCTGAACACTGAAGCTTTCTTT.

The DNA of the CDR3 is TGTGCCAGCAGTTATCCGGGACAGGCCCGTTATGGCTACACCTTC. Translation: CASSYPGQARYGYTF. The chain links TRBV7-9 to TRBJ1-2, with TRBD1 identical over 8 bases. CDR1 and CDR2 (germline): SEHNR, FQNEAQ (reference sequence). With V trimmed by 6 bases and J by 5 bases, 11 bases remained unmatched. The CDR3 runs 15 residues. Drawing the rest from reference TRBV7-9 and TRBJ1-2, the complete variable domain is DTGVSQNPRHKITKRGQNVTFRCDPISEHNRLYWYRQTLGQGPEFLTYFQNEAQLEKSRLLSDRFSAERPKGSFSTLEIQRTEQGDSAMYLCASSYPGQARYGYTFGSGTRLTVV.

This clone was observed a single time. This chain uses TRBV5-4 with TRBJ2-2; D not resolved. This CDR3 contains 12 residues. Germline V gives CDR1 SGHNT, CDR2 YYREEE (reference sequence). V lost 5 bases and J lost 0, with 2 bases in between. The CDR3 sequence is CASSTNTGELFF. CDR3 DNA: TGTGCCAGCAGTACGAACACCGGGGAGCTGTTTTTT.

This chain uses TRBV27 with TRBJ2-1; the match to TRBD2 covers 8 bases. The CDR3 loop spans 15 amino acids. Looked up from germline, CDR1 is MNHEY and CDR2 is SMNVEV (reference sequence). With 6 bases clipped from V and 7 bases from J, the junction kept 11 bases outside the gene matches. The CDR3 loop reads CASSEMSGSYNEQFF. DNA of the CDR3: TGTGCCAGCAGCGAAATGAGCGGGAGTTATAATGAGCAGTTCTTC.

The rearrangement uses TRBV10-1 and TRBJ2-2; the D gene is possibly TRBD2 (5 bases). CDR1 is WNHNN, CDR2 SYGVQD, per germline (reference sequence). V lost 7 bases, J lost 3 bases, and 12 bases lay in between. The CDR3 is 14 residues long. The CDR3 is CASNDERYTGELFF. DNA of the CDR3: TGCGCCAGCAACGACGAGCGGTACACCGGGGAGCTGTTTTTT.

The gene calls are TRBV5-1 and TRBJ2-1, with 9 bases identical to TRBD2. The germline gives CDR1 SGHRS, CDR2 YFSETQ. Trimming cost V 0 bases and J 10 bases; bases outside gene matches: 8. The CDR3 length is 15 residues. The CDR3: CASSLDTAGGSEQFF. The CDR3 DNA reads TGCGCCAGCAGCTTGGATACAGCGGGGGGTAGCGAGCAGTTCTTC.

The V call is TRBV9, the J call TRBJ1-2; tentatively, D is TRBD1 (5 bases). V lost 4 bases and J lost 9, with 19 bases in between. Germline V gives CDR1 SGDLS, CDR2 YYNGEE. The CDR3 spans 14 residues. CDR3 sequence reads: CASSSQGYPDRYTF. The CDR3 DNA reads as TGTGCCAGCAGCTCCCAGGGTTACCCTGATCGCTACACCTTC.

This clone was found a few times. The chain employs TRBV6-1 and TRBJ2-1; tentatively, D is TRBD2 (5 bases). The V end lost 3 bases, the J end lost 10 bases, and 19 bases lay between the germline ends. This CDR3 contains 15 residues. Looked up from germline, CDR1 is MNHNS and CDR2 is SASEGT. Here the CDR3 DNA reads TGTGCCAGCAGTGAGAGACGAGGGCTTAAAGAGGAGCAGTTCTTC. This sequence encodes CASSERRGLKEEQFF.

J is TRBJ2-3 and V is TRBV7-9; a possible D gene is TRBD1 (6 bases). The V gene lost 4 bases and the J gene lost 2 bases, with 10 bases spanning the gap. In germline, CDR1 is SEHNR, CDR2 FQNEAQ (reference sequence). The CDR3 sequence is 14 residues long. CDR3: CASSWGTLTDTQYF. In nucleotides, the CDR3 is TGTGCCAGCAGCTGGGGGACACTCACAGATACGCAGTATTTT.

The chain combines TRBV6-4 with TRBJ2-2; unclear D gene. The V gene's germline CDR1 is MRHNA and CDR2 SNTAGT. Trimming stripped 2 bases from V and 0 bases from J, with 7 bases between. This CDR3 spans 15 amino acids. The CDR3 is CASSDRVANTGELFF. CDR3 in DNA: TGTGCCAGCAGTGACCGGGTAGCGAACACCGGGGAGCTGTTTTTT.

This clone was recorded only once. The chain recombines TRBV6-4 with TRBJ2-3; tentatively, D is TRBD1 (5 bases). V shed 3 bases and J shed 4 bases, with 11 bases lying between them. The germline gives CDR1 MRHNA, CDR2 SNTAGT. This CDR3 has 14 amino acids. Here the CDR3 reads CASSEGRGADTQYF. The CDR3 bases are TGTGCCAGCAGTGAGGGTAGGGGCGCAGATACGCAGTATTTT.

The gene calls are TRBV7-5 and TRBJ2-7; TRBD1 reflects the table's D call only, with no check against the DNA. TRBV7-5 constitutes a pseudogene. The CDR3 sequence is 14 residues long. The CDR3 spells CVRSLWGGTYEQYF. CDR3 sequence (DNA): TGTGTCAGAAGCTTATGGGGCGGTACCTACGAGCAGTACTTC.

This chain uses TRBV2 with TRBJ1-2, with 9 bases aligning to TRBD1. There are 14 residues in the CDR3. J lost 5 bases, V lost 3 bases, and 4 bases had no gene match. From germline, CDR1 is SNHLY and CDR2 FYNNEI. The CDR3 reads CASSEVGQGYGYTF. In DNA form, the CDR3 reads TGTGCCAGCAGTGAGGTGGGACAGGGATATGGCTACACCTTC. Based on the CDR3 plus reference TRBV2 and TRBJ1-2, the full variable domain is EPEVTQTPSHQVTQMGQEVILRCVPISNHLYFYWYRQILGQKVEFLVSFYNNEISEKSEIFDDQFSVERPDGSNFTLKIRSTKLEDSAMYFCASSEVGQGYGYTFGSGTRLTVV.

The chain links TRBV30 to TRBJ1-1; TRBD1 aligns across 9 bases. CDR1 GTSNPN and CDR2 SVGIG come from the germline V gene (reference sequence). The CDR3 extends over 17 amino acids. The V gene end was trimmed by 0 bases and the J gene end by 2 bases; junction bases not matched to a gene: 10. The CDR3 bases are TGTGCCTGGAGTGTACGCGGACAGGGGAATCCCAACACTGAAGCTTTCTTT. Encoded protein: CAWSVRGQGNPNTEAFF.

The chain has TRBV7-9 and TRBJ2-5; perhaps TRBD2 as D (5 bases). This CDR3 contains 14 residues. V gave up 11 bases and J gave up 4 bases, with 20 bases separating them. CDR1 is SEHNR and CDR2 is FQNEAQ in the germline V gene (reference sequence). This CDR3 is CASSREAEIETQYF. The CDR3 bases are TGTGCCTCGTCCCGGGAAGCTGAAATAGAGACCCAGTACTTC.

The chain recombines TRBV23-1 with TRBJ2-5; D is ambiguous. TRBV23-1 is an ORF; its function is uncertain. CDR3 size: 18 residues. Trimming removed 3 bases from V and 1 base from J, with 21 bases in between. This chain's CDR3 is CASSQFSGRQTTQETQYF. CDR3 in DNA: TGCGCCAGCAGTCAGTTTTCCGGAAGACAAACCACCCAAGAGACCCAGTACTTC.